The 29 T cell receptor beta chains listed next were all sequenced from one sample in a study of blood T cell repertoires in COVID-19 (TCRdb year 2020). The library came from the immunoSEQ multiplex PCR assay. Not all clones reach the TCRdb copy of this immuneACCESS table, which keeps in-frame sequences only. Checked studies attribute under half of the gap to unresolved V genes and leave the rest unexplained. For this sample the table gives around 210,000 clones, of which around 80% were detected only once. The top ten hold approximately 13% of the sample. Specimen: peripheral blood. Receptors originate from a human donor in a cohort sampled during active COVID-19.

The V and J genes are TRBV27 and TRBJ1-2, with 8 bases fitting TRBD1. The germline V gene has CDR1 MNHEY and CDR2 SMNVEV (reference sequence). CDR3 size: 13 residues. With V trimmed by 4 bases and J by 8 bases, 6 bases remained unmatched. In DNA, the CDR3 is TGTGCCAGCAGTTCCCGGGACAGGAAGGGCTACACCTTC. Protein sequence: CASSSRDRKGYTF.

The CDR3 nucleotides read TGTGCCAGCAGCTTGGGGTTGGACAGGGGTGAGACCCAGTACTTC. This encodes CASSLGLDRGETQYF. This chain uses TRBV5-6 with TRBJ2-5; 9 positions match TRBD1. Germline values: CDR1 SGHDT, CDR2 YYEEEE. The CDR3 is made up of 15 amino acids. V lost 0 bases to trimming and J lost 5 bases; unmatched junction nucleotides: 5.

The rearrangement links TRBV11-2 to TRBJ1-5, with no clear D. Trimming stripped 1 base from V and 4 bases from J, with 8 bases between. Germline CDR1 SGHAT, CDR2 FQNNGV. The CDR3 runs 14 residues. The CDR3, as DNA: TGTGCCAGCAGCTTAGCGATAGCTAATCAGCCCCAGCATTTT. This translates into CASSLAIANQPQHF.

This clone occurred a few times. The CDR3 sequence is CASSQRTSGAYEQYF. The CDR3 DNA reads TGCGCCAGCAGCCAAAGGACTAGCGGGGCCTACGAGCAGTACTTC. This chain uses TRBV4-1 with TRBJ2-7; 12 bases fit TRBD2. There are 15 residues in the CDR3. Trimming cost V 2 bases and J 2 bases; bases outside gene matches: 1. Germline loops: CDR1 MGHRA, CDR2 YSYEKL.

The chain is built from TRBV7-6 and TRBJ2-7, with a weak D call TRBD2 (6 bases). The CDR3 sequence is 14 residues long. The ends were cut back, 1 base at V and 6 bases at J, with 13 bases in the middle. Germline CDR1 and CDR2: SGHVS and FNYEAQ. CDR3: CASSLGGTPREQYF. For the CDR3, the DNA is TGTGCCAGCAGCTTAGGCGGGACCCCCCGCGAGCAGTACTTC.

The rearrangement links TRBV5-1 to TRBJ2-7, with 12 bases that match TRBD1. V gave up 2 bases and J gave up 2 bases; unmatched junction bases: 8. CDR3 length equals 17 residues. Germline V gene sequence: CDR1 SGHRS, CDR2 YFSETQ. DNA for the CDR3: TGCGCCAGCAGCTTCTCCGGGACAGGGGGCCGGGCCTACGAGCAGTACTTC. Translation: CASSFSGTGGRAYEQYF.

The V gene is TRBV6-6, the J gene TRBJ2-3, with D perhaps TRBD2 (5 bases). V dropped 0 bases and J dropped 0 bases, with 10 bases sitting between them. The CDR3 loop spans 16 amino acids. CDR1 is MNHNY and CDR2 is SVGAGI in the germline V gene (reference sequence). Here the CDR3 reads CASSYSLASSTDTQYF. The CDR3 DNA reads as TGTGCCAGCAGTTACTCGTTAGCGTCTAGCACAGATACGCAGTATTTT.

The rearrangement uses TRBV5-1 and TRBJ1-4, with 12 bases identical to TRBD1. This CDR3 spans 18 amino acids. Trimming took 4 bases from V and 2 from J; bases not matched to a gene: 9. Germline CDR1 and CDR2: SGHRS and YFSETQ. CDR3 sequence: CASSTGTGGAGTNEKLFF. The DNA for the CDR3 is TGCGCCAGCAGCACTGGGACAGGGGGCGCGGGGACTAATGAAAAACTGTTTTTT.

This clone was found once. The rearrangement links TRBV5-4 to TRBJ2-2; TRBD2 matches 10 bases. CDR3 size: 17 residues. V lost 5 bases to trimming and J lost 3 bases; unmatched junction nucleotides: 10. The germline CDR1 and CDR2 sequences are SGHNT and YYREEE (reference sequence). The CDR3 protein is CASSWALAGGDTGELFF. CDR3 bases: TGTGCCAGCAGTTGGGCTTTAGCGGGAGGAGACACCGGGGAGCTGTTTTTT. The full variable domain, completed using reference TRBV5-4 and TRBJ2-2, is ETGVTQSPTHLIKTRGQQVTLRCSSQSGHNTVSWYQQALGQGPQFIFQYYREEENGRGNFPPRFSGLQFPNYSSELNVNALELDDSALYLCASSWALAGGDTGELFFGEGSRLTVL.

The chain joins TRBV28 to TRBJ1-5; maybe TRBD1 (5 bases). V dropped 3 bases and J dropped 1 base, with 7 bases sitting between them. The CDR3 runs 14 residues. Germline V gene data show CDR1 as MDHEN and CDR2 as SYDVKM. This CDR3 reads CASSFHRSNQPQHF. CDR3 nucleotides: TGTGCCAGCAGTTTCCACAGGAGCAATCAGCCCCAGCATTTT. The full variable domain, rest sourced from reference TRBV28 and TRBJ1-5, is DVKVTQSSRYLVKRTGEKVFLECVQDMDHENMFWYRQDPGLGLRLIYFSYDVKMKEKGDIPEGYSVSREKKERFSLILESASTNQTSMYLCASSFHRSNQPQHFGDGTRLSIL.

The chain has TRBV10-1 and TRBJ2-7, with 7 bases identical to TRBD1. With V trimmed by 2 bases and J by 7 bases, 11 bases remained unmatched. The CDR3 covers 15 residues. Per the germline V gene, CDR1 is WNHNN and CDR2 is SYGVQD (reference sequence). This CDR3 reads CASSEKVEGAIEQYF. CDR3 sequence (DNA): TGCGCCAGCAGTGAGAAGGTAGAGGGGGCGATTGAGCAGTACTTC.

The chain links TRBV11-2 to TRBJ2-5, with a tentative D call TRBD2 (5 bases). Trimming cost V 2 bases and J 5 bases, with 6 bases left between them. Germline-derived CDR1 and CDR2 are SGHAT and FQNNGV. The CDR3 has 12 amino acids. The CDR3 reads CASSLREETQYF. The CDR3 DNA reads TGTGCCAGCAGCTTAAGGGAGGAGACCCAGTACTTC.

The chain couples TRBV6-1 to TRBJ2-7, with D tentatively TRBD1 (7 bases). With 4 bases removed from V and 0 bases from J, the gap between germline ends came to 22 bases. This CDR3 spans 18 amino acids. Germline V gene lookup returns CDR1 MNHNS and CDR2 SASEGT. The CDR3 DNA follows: TGTGCCAGCAGTGGCACGTTTAGCGGACAGGAGGCCTCCTACGAGCAGTACTTC. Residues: CASSGTFSGQEASYEQYF.

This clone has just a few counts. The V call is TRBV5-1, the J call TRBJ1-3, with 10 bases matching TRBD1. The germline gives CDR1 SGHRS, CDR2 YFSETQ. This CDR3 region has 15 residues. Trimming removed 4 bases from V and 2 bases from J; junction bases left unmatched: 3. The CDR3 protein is CASSEGQGTGNTIYF. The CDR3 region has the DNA TGCGCCAGCAGCGAGGGACAGGGGACTGGAAACACCATATATTTT.

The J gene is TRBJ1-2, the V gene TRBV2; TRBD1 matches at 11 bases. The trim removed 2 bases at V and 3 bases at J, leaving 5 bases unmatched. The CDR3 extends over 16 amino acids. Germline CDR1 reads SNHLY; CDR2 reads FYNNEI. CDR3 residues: CASSEKGTGGYYGYTF. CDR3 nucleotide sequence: TGTGCCAGCAGTGAAAAAGGGACAGGGGGGTACTATGGCTACACCTTC.

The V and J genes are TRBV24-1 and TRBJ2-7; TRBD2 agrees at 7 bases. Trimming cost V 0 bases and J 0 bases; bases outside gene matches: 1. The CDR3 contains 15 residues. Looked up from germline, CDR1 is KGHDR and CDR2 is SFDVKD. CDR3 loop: CATSDLGGSSYEQYF. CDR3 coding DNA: TGTGCCACCAGTGATTTGGGCGGGAGCTCCTACGAGCAGTACTTC.

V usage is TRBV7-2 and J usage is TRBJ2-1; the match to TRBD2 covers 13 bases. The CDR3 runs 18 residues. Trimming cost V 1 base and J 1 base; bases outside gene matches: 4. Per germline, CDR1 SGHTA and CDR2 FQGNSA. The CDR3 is CASSLVGLAGTSYNEQFF. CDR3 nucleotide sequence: TGTGCCAGCAGCTTAGTGGGACTAGCGGGAACATCCTACAATGAGCAGTTCTTC.

As DNA, the CDR3 is TGTGCCAGTAGTACGGGGGGCGGCTCTGGGGCCAACGTCCTGACTTTC. Translated: CASSTGGGSGANVLTF. The V call is TRBV19, the J call TRBJ2-6; possibly TRBD2 for D (7 bases). The CDR3 consists of 16 residues. In germline, CDR1 is LNHDA, CDR2 SQIVND (reference sequence). The germline V and J ends were trimmed by 4 bases and 0 bases, with 10 bases remaining between them.

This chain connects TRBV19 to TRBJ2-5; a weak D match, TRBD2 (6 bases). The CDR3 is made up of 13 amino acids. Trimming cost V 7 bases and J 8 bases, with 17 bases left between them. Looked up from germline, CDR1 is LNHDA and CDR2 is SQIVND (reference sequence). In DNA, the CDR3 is TGTGCCAGTAATAGCCGAGTGGGAGGAACCCAGTACTTC. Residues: CASNSRVGGTQYF.

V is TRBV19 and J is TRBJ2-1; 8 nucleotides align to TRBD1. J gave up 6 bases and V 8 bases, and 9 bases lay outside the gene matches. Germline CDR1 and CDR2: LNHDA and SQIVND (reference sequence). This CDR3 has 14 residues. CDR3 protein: CASRRQGAINEQFF. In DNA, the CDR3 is TGTGCCAGTCGAAGGCAGGGGGCGATCAATGAGCAGTTCTTC.

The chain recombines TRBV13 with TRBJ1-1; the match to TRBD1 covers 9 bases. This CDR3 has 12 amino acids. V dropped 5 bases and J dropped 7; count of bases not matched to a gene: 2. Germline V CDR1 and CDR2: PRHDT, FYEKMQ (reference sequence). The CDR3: CASSRTGVEAFF. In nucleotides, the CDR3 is TGTGCCAGCAGCAGGACAGGGGTTGAAGCTTTCTTT.

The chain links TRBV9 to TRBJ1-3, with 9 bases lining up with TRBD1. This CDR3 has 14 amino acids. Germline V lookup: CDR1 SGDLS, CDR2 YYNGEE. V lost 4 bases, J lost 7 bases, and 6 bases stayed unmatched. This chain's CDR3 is CASSSRTGVNTIYF. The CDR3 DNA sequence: TGTGCCAGCAGCTCCCGGACAGGGGTGAACACCATATATTTT.

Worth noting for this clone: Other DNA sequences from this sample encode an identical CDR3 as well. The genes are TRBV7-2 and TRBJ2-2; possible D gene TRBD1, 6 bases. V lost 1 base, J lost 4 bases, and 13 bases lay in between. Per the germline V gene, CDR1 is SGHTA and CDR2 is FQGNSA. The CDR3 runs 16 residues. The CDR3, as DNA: TGTGCCAGCAGCTTAGGGGGCCAGGGGAGCACCGGGGAGCTGTTTTTT. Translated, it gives CASSLGGQGSTGELFF.

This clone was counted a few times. CDR3 nucleotide sequence: TGTGCCAGCAGCTTAGGGGACAGCCCTACCTACGAGCAGTACTTC. This sequence encodes CASSLGDSPTYEQYF. The chain joins TRBV7-8 to TRBJ2-7; 7 nucleotides agree with TRBD1. V lost 1 base and J lost 2; bases outside the gene matches: 5. Germline V gene sequence: CDR1 SGHVS, CDR2 FQNEAQ. CDR3 length equals 15 residues.

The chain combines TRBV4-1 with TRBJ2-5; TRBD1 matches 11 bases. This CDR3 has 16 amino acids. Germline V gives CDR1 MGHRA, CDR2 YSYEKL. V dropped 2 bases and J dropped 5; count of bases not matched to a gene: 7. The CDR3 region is CASSQTGQGARETQYF. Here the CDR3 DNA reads TGCGCCAGCAGCCAAACCGGACAGGGGGCGCGTGAGACCCAGTACTTC.

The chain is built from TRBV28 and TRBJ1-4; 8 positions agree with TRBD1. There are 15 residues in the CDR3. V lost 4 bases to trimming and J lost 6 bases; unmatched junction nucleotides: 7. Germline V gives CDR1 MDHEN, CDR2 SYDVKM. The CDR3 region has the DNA TGTGCCAGCAGTTCCTACAGGGGGAAGGATGAAAAACTGTTTTTT. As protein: CASSSYRGKDEKLFF.

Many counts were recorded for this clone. CDR3 region: CASSLVGGMGDTQYF. In nucleotides, the CDR3 is TGTGCCAGCAGCTTGGTGGGCGGGATGGGAGATACGCAGTATTTT. The genes are TRBV11-2 and TRBJ2-3, with D possibly being TRBD2 (6 bases). CDR1 is SGHAT and CDR2 is FQNNGV in the germline V gene. The CDR3 length is 15 residues. V lost 3 bases to trimming and J lost 5 bases, with 15 bases between them.

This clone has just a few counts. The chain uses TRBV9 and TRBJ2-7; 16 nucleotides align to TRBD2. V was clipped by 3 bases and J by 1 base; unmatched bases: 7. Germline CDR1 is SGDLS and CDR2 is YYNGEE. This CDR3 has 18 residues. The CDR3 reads CASSGGLAGGPESYEQYF. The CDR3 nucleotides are TGTGCCAGCAGCGGGGGACTAGCGGGAGGGCCGGAGTCCTACGAGCAGTACTTC.

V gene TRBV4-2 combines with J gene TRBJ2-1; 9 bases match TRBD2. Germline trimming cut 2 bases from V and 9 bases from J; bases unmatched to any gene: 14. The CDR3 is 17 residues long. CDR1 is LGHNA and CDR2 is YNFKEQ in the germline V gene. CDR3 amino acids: CASSQPLGASGKGEQFF. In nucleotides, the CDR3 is TGTGCCAGCAGCCAACCTCTAGGGGCTAGCGGGAAGGGTGAGCAGTTCTTC.